The 22 T cell receptor beta chains below all came from one sample that was sequenced in a study of shared clonotypes between healthy human individuals. The assay was immunoSEQ multiplex PCR, and TCRdb's table has in-frame clones only and misses some. The sample yields 650,000 to 750,000 clones, about three quarters seen once. Sequencing was done on a sample of memory CD4+ T cells sorted from blood. The subset is: CD45RA-negative fraction. The origin of the receptors is a woman in her 30s in good health.

This rearrangement joins TRBV7-8 to TRBJ2-1; 10 bases agree with TRBD2. V was pared by 5 bases and J by 6 bases, with 16 bases of the junction left unmatched. CDR1 and CDR2 (germline): SGHVS, FQNEAQ. CDR3 length: 18 amino acids. In DNA form, the CDR3 reads TGTGCCAGCAGCGGTCCGGGACGTCGACTAGCGGGTGGCAATGAGCAGTTCTTC. Encoded protein: CASSGPGRRLAGGNEQFF.

This clone appeared once. The chain joins TRBV7-2 to TRBJ2-3; 7 nucleotides align to TRBD2. J lost 4 bases, V lost 2 bases, and 6 bases had no gene match. CDR1 and CDR2 (germline): SGHTA, FQGNSA. The CDR3 runs 15 residues. CDR3 region: CASSLLAGVSDTQYF. CDR3 nucleotide sequence: TGTGCCAGCAGCTTATTGGCGGGAGTATCAGATACGCAGTATTTT.

The gene calls are TRBV27 and TRBJ2-2; the match to TRBD2 covers 7 bases. CDR1 is MNHEY and CDR2 is SMNVEV in the germline V gene (reference sequence). The J segment lost 1 base and the V segment lost 4 bases, leaving 18 bases of the junction unmatched. The CDR3 contains 20 residues. The CDR3 nucleotides read TGTGCCAGCAGTTCAATACGGCTAGCGGATATTCCGCTGAACACCGGGGAGCTGTTTTTT. It encodes CASSSIRLADIPLNTGELFF.

The sample holds a few counts of this clone. The rearrangement links TRBV18 to TRBJ2-7; a weak D match, TRBD1 (6 bases). Looked up from germline, CDR1 is KGHSH and CDR2 is LQKENI. V lost 5 bases and J 1 base, leaving 12 bases between the germline ends. The CDR3 is 14 residues long. The CDR3 region has the DNA TGTGCCAGCTCAGCCCGGGACAATTCCTACGAGCAGTACTTC. It encodes CASSARDNSYEQYF.

This rearrangement joins TRBV27 to TRBJ2-7; D is unresolved. With 6 bases removed from V and 0 bases from J, the gap between germline ends came to 9 bases. There are 13 residues in the CDR3. Germline V lookup: CDR1 MNHEY, CDR2 SMNVEV (reference sequence). CDR3 DNA: TGTGCCAGCAGACCTCACAGCTCCTACGAGCAGTACTTC. It codes for CASRPHSSYEQYF.

This clone showed up just once. The chain carries TRBV9 and TRBJ2-5; 8 nucleotides line up with TRBD2. V was pared by 5 bases and J by 3 bases, with 6 bases of the junction left unmatched. Germline CDR1 reads SGDLS; CDR2 reads YYNGEE. There are 14 residues in the CDR3. CDR3 sequence: CASRAGLGKETQYF. CDR3 in DNA: TGTGCCAGCAGAGCGGGACTAGGAAAAGAGACCCAGTACTTC.

The chain has TRBV10-1 and TRBJ2-1; 12 bases are shared with TRBD2. The V gene's germline CDR1 is WNHNN and CDR2 SYGVQD (reference sequence). V lost 3 bases to trimming and J lost 7 bases; unmatched junction nucleotides: 10. CDR3 length: 17 residues. The CDR3: CASSDPRLAGAKNEQFF. The CDR3 region has the DNA TGCGCCAGCAGTGACCCTCGACTAGCGGGAGCTAAAAATGAGCAGTTCTTC.

This clone was seen only a few times. This chain joins TRBV6-6 and TRBJ2-5; the D gene could be TRBD1 or TRBD2 (5 bases each). With 4 bases removed from V and 5 bases from J, the gap between germline ends came to 17 bases. In germline, CDR1 is MNHNY, CDR2 SVGAGI (reference sequence). The CDR3 consists of 15 residues. The CDR3 is CASSFQGDRTETQYF. The CDR3, as DNA: TGTGCCAGCAGTTTCCAAGGGGACCGTACGGAGACCCAGTACTTC.

This clone was seen a few times. This chain links TRBV27 with TRBJ1-2; 11 positions agree with TRBD1. The germline gives CDR1 MNHEY, CDR2 SMNVEV (reference sequence). This CDR3 region has 14 residues. Unmatched junction bases numbered 3, after V lost 5 bases and J lost 4 bases. Written as DNA, the CDR3 is TGTGCCAGCAGTACGGGACAGGGGGTCTATGGCTACACCTTC. Protein sequence: CASSTGQGVYGYTF.

This clone has more than one count but fewer than ten. V is TRBV7-2 and J is TRBJ2-7, with D perhaps given as TRBD1 or TRBD2 (6 bases each). Germline CDR1 is SGHTA and CDR2 is FQGNSA. The CDR3 consists of 13 residues. V was clipped by 1 base and J by 7 bases, with 11 bases between them. CDR3 in DNA: TGTGCCAGCAGCTTAGGAGGAGGGGGAGAGCAGTACTTC. Encoded protein: CASSLGGGGEQYF.

The J gene is TRBJ2-7, the V gene TRBV27; TRBD1 agrees at 9 bases. J gave up 9 bases and V 6 bases, and 9 bases lay outside the gene matches. From germline, CDR1 is MNHEY and CDR2 SMNVEV (reference sequence). The CDR3 sequence is 13 residues long. The CDR3 region has the DNA TGTGCCAGCAGCCGGGACAGGGCAGTCCCGCAGTACTTC. The encoded protein is CASSRDRAVPQYF.

Points on this clone: A much larger clone lies one base from this, so it may be a read error. The rearrangement joins TRBV27 to TRBJ2-2; no clear D gene. Germline V gene sequence: CDR1 MNHEY, CDR2 SMNVEV (reference sequence). Trimming pared 5 bases from V and 1 base from J, leaving 8 bases between. CDR3 length equals 14 residues. The CDR3, as DNA: TGTGCCAGCAGTATCTCAGGGAACACCGGGGAGCTGTTTTTT. Translation gives CASSISGNTGELFF.

In its sample, this clone was seen a few times. The sample has other DNA sequences that encode this CDR3 too. V is TRBV5-1 and J is TRBJ2-1; D remains ambiguous. The CDR3 contains 15 residues. Trimming removed 4 bases at V and 1 base at J, with 12 bases between. Per germline, CDR1 SGHRS and CDR2 YFSETQ. As DNA, the CDR3 is TGCGCCAGCAGCGCCGACTCTAGTTCCTACAATGAGCAGTTCTTC. Encoded protein: CASSADSSSYNEQFF. Using reference TRBV5-1 and TRBJ2-1 for the parts outside the CDR3, the full variable domain is KAGVTQTPRYLIKTRGQQVTLSCSPISGHRSVSWYQQTPGQGLQFLFEYFSETQRNKGNFPGRFSGRQFSNSRSEMNVSTLELGDSALYLCASSADSSSYNEQFFGPGTRLTVL.

The chain couples TRBV29-1 to TRBJ2-7, with D perhaps TRBD2 (6 bases). This CDR3 is built from 14 residues. The germline V gene encodes CDR1 SQVTM and CDR2 ANQGSEA. V was shortened by 1 base and J by 5 bases, with 15 bases between the two germline ends. The DNA of the CDR3 is TGCAGCGTTGAAGGCCGGAACCGGGGGAACGAGCAGTACTTC. As protein: CSVEGRNRGNEQYF.

The chain combines TRBV19 with TRBJ1-4; TRBD1 matches 10 bases. CDR1 is LNHDA, CDR2 SQIVND, per germline (reference sequence). The CDR3 contains 19 residues. Trimming removed 1 base from V and 6 bases from J; junction bases left unmatched: 14. The CDR3 protein is CASSIAATGTGDLDEKLFF. In DNA, the CDR3 is TGTGCCAGTAGTATAGCCGCTACCGGGACAGGGGATTTAGATGAAAAACTGTTTTTT.

The rearrangement joins TRBV7-8 to TRBJ2-7; 9 bases fit TRBD2. In germline, CDR1 is SGHVS, CDR2 FQNEAQ. The V and J ends lost 3 bases and 2 bases, in that order; junction bases with no gene match: 2. The CDR3 is made up of 14 amino acids. The CDR3 here is CASSFSGSPYEQYF. In DNA, the CDR3 is TGTGCCAGCAGCTTTAGCGGGAGCCCCTACGAGCAGTACTTC.

This clone appeared a single time. The chain has TRBV28 and TRBJ1-1, with 9 bases that match TRBD1. V was pared by 5 bases and J by 4 bases, with 8 bases of the junction left unmatched. Looked up from germline, CDR1 is MDHEN and CDR2 is SYDVKM. The CDR3 has 15 residues. The CDR3 spells CASSPSGQGPTEAFF. The CDR3 nucleotides read TGTGCCAGCAGTCCCTCGGGACAGGGACCCACTGAAGCTTTCTTT. Full variable domain (missing parts from reference TRBV28 and TRBJ1-1): DVKVTQSSRYLVKRTGEKVFLECVQDMDHENMFWYRQDPGLGLRLIYFSYDVKMKEKGDIPEGYSVSREKKERFSLILESASTNQTSMYLCASSPSGQGPTEAFFGQGTRLTVV.

The chain employs TRBV2 and TRBJ1-1, with D uncertain. V was shortened by 2 bases and J by 1 base, with 14 bases between the two germline ends. Germline V lookup: CDR1 SNHLY, CDR2 FYNNEI. The CDR3 spans 16 residues. The CDR3 sequence is CASSELVWARNTEAFF. In nucleotides, the CDR3 is TGTGCCAGCAGTGAACTGGTTTGGGCGCGGAACACTGAAGCTTTCTTT.

The genes are TRBV7-9 and TRBJ2-1; D not resolved. V was trimmed by 5 bases and J by 8 bases, leaving 13 bases between them. The CDR3 consists of 13 residues. Germline V lookup: CDR1 SEHNR, CDR2 FQNEAQ (reference sequence). The DNA for the CDR3 is TGTGCCAGCAGCCCGACTCCGTTGGATGAGCAGTTCTTC. This gives the protein CASSPTPLDEQFF.

J is TRBJ1-5 and V is TRBV6-1; tentative D call: TRBD1 (5 bases). The CDR3 is 17 residues long. V was trimmed by 0 bases and J by 2 bases, leaving 14 bases between them. From germline, CDR1 is MNHNS and CDR2 SASEGT. The CDR3 sequence: CASSEALRVSGNQPQHF. The CDR3 DNA reads TGTGCCAGCAGTGAAGCGCTCAGGGTATCTGGCAATCAGCCCCAGCATTTT.

Of note for this clone: The sample holds other DNA sequences that translate to the same CDR3. This chain connects TRBV2 to TRBJ2-1; 9 bases agree with TRBD2. The V gene end was trimmed by 4 bases and the J gene end by 0 bases; junction bases not matched to a gene: 1. CDR3 length: 15 amino acids. The germline gives CDR1 SNHLY, CDR2 FYNNEI. Written as DNA, the CDR3 is TGTGCCAGCAGTGTGACTAGCGGCTCCTACAATGAGCAGTTCTTC. It translates to CASSVTSGSYNEQFF.

Comment on this clone: It may be a read error: a sequence one base away is much more abundant. The chain recombines TRBV5-4 with TRBJ2-3; no clear D. The CDR3 runs 12 residues. V dropped 2 bases and J dropped 2 bases, with 3 bases sitting between them. CDR1 and CDR2 (germline): SGHNT, YYREEE (reference sequence). The CDR3 nucleotides are TGTGCCAGCAGCTTCGACACAGATACGCAGTATTTT. Amino acid sequence: CASSFDTDTQYF.